These 31 T cell receptor beta chains share one sample of origin, sequenced in a study of beta chain features in type 1 diabetes. The study, taken as a whole, reports: In every one of the four CD4+ subsets, TCRB CDR3s were moderately but significantly shorter in Type 1 diabetes patients.

Expressed TCRB transcripts were sequenced after all isolated RNA was converted to cDNA. Sequencing used immunoSEQ multiplex PCR; TCRdb keeps in-frame clones, though not all of them. Of around 600,000 clones listed, around 12% are singletons. Their cognate antigens are unknown. The material sequenced was naive CD4+ T cells from blood. Receptors originate from a young man with type 1 diabetes.

The sample holds a few counts of this clone. This rearrangement joins TRBV2 to TRBJ1-2, with TRBD1 matching over 8 bases. The CDR3 length is 12 residues. The germline V gene encodes CDR1 SNHLY and CDR2 FYNNEI. J lost 8 bases, V lost 6 bases, and 5 bases had no gene match. The CDR3 sequence: CASSGQGVGYTF. CDR3 bases: TGTGCCAGCAGCGGACAGGGCGTCGGCTACACCTTC. Based on the CDR3 plus reference TRBV2 and TRBJ1-2, the full variable domain is EPEVTQTPSHQVTQMGQEVILRCVPISNHLYFYWYRQILGQKVEFLVSFYNNEISEKSEIFDDQFSVERPDGSNFTLKIRSTKLEDSAMYFCASSGQGVGYTFGSGTRLTVV.

This clone was counted only a few times. The chain links TRBV7-9 to TRBJ2-3; tentative D call: TRBD1 (5 bases). There are 15 residues in the CDR3. V shed 3 bases and J shed 0 bases, with 10 bases lying between them. Germline loops: CDR1 SEHNR, CDR2 FQNEAQ (reference sequence). CDR3 sequence (DNA): TGTGCCAGCAGCTTGGACACCGCTAGCACAGATACGCAGTATTTT. This codes for CASSLDTASTDTQYF.

The chain has TRBV4-2 and TRBJ2-5; 7 nucleotides line up with TRBD1. Trimming at V came to 0 bases and at J to 2 bases, leaving 9 bases not matched to a gene. From germline, CDR1 is LGHNA and CDR2 YNFKEQ. The CDR3 loop spans 17 amino acids. The CDR3 nucleotides are TGTGCCAGCAGCCAAGATGGGACAGCTAAGGGACAAGAGACCCAGTACTTC. Residues: CASSQDGTAKGQETQYF.

The chain is built from TRBV7-8 and TRBJ1-5, with TRBD1 as a possible D gene (5 bases). V shed 4 bases and J shed 4 bases, with 20 bases lying between them. This CDR3 has 17 residues. Germline lookup yields CDR1 SGHVS and CDR2 FQNEAQ. DNA for the CDR3: TGTGCCAGCAGCTCGATTAGGGCGGGGGTCCGAAATCAGCCCCAGCATTTT. Translation gives CASSSIRAGVRNQPQHF. The whole variable domain, filled in from reference TRBV7-8 and TRBJ1-5, reads GAGVSQSPRYKVAKRGQDVALRCDPISGHVSLFWYQQALGQGPEFLTYFQNEAQLDKSGLPSDRFFAERPEGSVSTLKIQRTQQEDSAVYLCASSSIRAGVRNQPQHFGDGTRLSIL.

This chain links TRBV5-4 with TRBJ1-2, with D possibly being TRBD1 (5 bases). Per the germline V gene, CDR1 is SGHNT and CDR2 is YYREEE (reference sequence). V was clipped by 0 bases and J by 2 bases, with 8 bases between them. CDR3 length: 14 amino acids. CDR3 DNA: TGTGCCAGCAGCTTGGGAGGGGAGAACTATGGCTACACCTTC. Translating it yields CASSLGGENYGYTF.

This sequence joins TRBV29-1 and TRBJ1-2, with 7 nucleotides matching TRBD1. The germline CDR1 and CDR2 sequences are SQVTM and ANQGSEA. This CDR3 is 14 amino acids long. Trimming cost V 3 bases and J 0 bases; bases outside gene matches: 4. CDR3 residues: CSVEGGGANYGYTF. CDR3 DNA: TGCAGCGTTGAGGGAGGGGGCGCTAACTATGGCTACACCTTC. Full variable domain (missing parts from reference TRBV29-1 and TRBJ1-2): SAVISQKPSRDICQRGTSLTIQCQVDSQVTMMFWYRQQPGQSLTLIATANQGSEATYESGFVIDKFPISRPNLTFSTLTVSNMSPEDSSIYLCSVEGGGANYGYTFGSGTRLTVV.

This clone was counted only a few times. This chain links TRBV23-1 with TRBJ2-1, with D unresolved. TRBV23-1 is annotated as an ORF whose role is uncertain. The CDR3 contains 13 residues. Trimming shortened V by 4 bases and J by 8 bases, and 12 bases separated the two germline ends. CDR3 protein: CASSRALKDEQFF. The CDR3 DNA reads TGCGCCAGCAGTCGGGCCCTGAAGGATGAGCAGTTCTTC.

This chain links TRBV18 with TRBJ2-1, with 7 positions matching TRBD1. This CDR3 is 17 amino acids long. V trimming: 3 bases; J trimming: 2 bases; junction bases outside the gene matches: 10. Germline loops: CDR1 KGHSH, CDR2 LQKENI. The CDR3 loop reads CASSPEIPTGTYNEQFF. The CDR3 DNA follows: TGTGCCAGCTCACCCGAAATCCCGACAGGGACCTACAATGAGCAGTTCTTC.

This clone was recorded a few times. The chain joins TRBV7-3 to TRBJ1-1, with D maybe TRBD1 (6 bases). Trimming took off 5 bases at V and 1 base at J, with 8 bases between the two ends. Per germline, CDR1 SGHTA and CDR2 FQGTGA. The CDR3 length is 13 residues. The CDR3 loop is CASSRGQNTEAFF. As DNA, the CDR3 is TGTGCCAGCAGCCGGGGACAGAACACTGAAGCTTTCTTT.

The V and J genes are TRBV23-1 and TRBJ2-6; tentative D call: TRBD1 (6 bases). TRBV23-1 is labeled an ORF, and its function is uncertain. V was clipped by 2 bases and J by 0 bases, with 14 bases between them. The CDR3 length is 18 residues. The CDR3 loop is CASSQPGTNYSGANVLTF. CDR3 sequence (DNA): TGCGCCAGCAGTCAACCCGGGACAAACTACTCTGGGGCCAACGTCCTGACTTTC.

This clone was seen more than once but under ten times. This chain joins TRBV7-9 and TRBJ2-2; D remains ambiguous. From germline, CDR1 is SEHNR and CDR2 FQNEAQ (reference sequence). This CDR3 is 13 amino acids long. V lost 1 base, J lost 6 bases, and 6 bases lay in between. CDR3 sequence reads: CASSLESAGELFF. The CDR3 DNA is TGTGCCAGCAGCTTAGAATCGGCCGGGGAGCTGTTTTTT.

J is TRBJ2-2 and V is TRBV5-1; 9 bases are a match to TRBD1. Germline V lookup: CDR1 SGHRS, CDR2 YFSETQ. V lost 4 bases to trimming and J lost 3 bases; unmatched junction nucleotides: 7. The CDR3 loop spans 16 amino acids. The CDR3 nucleotides are TGCGCCAGCAGCACAGCCGGGACAGGGCACACCGGGGAGCTGTTTTTT. Its protein is CASSTAGTGHTGELFF.

V usage is TRBV4-3 and J usage is TRBJ2-4, with D uncertain. Germline V CDR1 and CDR2: LGHNA, YSLEER. V gave up 0 bases and J gave up 4 bases, with 10 bases separating them. The CDR3 is 15 residues long. The CDR3 reads CASSQDSRQKNIQYF. The CDR3 DNA sequence: TGCGCCAGCAGCCAAGATTCGAGACAAAAAAACATTCAGTACTTC.

The chain carries TRBV19 and TRBJ2-3; TRBD1 agrees at 7 bases. The V and J ends lost 2 bases and 7 bases, in that order; junction bases with no gene match: 9. Per the germline V gene, CDR1 is LNHDA and CDR2 is SQIVND (reference sequence). This CDR3 has 15 residues. The CDR3 region has the DNA TGTGCCAGTAGTATAACCGAGGGGGCCCAACATACGCAGTATTTT. Translating it yields CASSITEGAQHTQYF.

The gene calls are TRBV10-3 and TRBJ1-1; TRBD1 matches 7 bases. V trimming: 6 bases; J trimming: 4 bases; junction bases outside the gene matches: 5. From germline, CDR1 is ENHRY and CDR2 SYGVKD. The CDR3 is made up of 13 amino acids. The CDR3 here is CAISLDRATEAFF. The CDR3 DNA reads as TGTGCCATCAGCCTAGACAGGGCCACTGAAGCTTTCTTT.

In its sample, this clone was seen a few times. V gene TRBV9 combines with J gene TRBJ2-7, with TRBD1 identical over 8 bases. V trimming: 4 bases; J trimming: 6 bases; junction bases outside the gene matches: 9. The CDR3 consists of 14 residues. Germline V CDR1 and CDR2: SGDLS, YYNGEE. CDR3 DNA sequence: TGTGCCAGCAGCCCTCGGGACAGGCTAAGCGAGCAGTACTTC. The encoded protein is CASSPRDRLSEQYF. The whole variable domain, remainder taken from reference TRBV9 and TRBJ2-7, is DSGVTQTPKHLITATGQRVTLRCSPRSGDLSVYWYQQSLDQGLQFLIQYYNGEERAKGNILERFSAQQFPDLHSELNLSSLELGDSALYFCASSPRDRLSEQYFGPGTRLTVT.

This clone was seen more than once but under ten times. This chain connects TRBV2 to TRBJ1-2; 8 bases line up with TRBD1. The CDR3 totals 13 residues. The germline V gene encodes CDR1 SNHLY and CDR2 FYNNEI. Trimming at V came to 8 bases and at J to 8 bases, leaving 10 bases not matched to a gene. CDR3 DNA: TGTGCCAGCCGGGGGCAGGGGGCCGGCGGCTACACCTTC. Translated, it gives CASRGQGAGGYTF.

This clone has a handful of counts. This chain connects TRBV29-1 to TRBJ2-7, with 7 nucleotides matching TRBD1. The germline V gene has CDR1 SQVTM and CDR2 ANQGSEA. With V trimmed by 7 bases and J by 2 bases, 8 bases remained unmatched. The CDR3 has 13 residues. CDR3 bases: TGCAGCGCCGGTCGGGACAGACCCTACGAGCAGTACTTC. As protein: CSAGRDRPYEQYF.

V gene TRBV14 combines with J gene TRBJ2-1; D unclear. The germline V and J ends were trimmed by 4 bases and 2 bases, with 12 bases remaining between them. There are 15 residues in the CDR3. CDR1 and CDR2 (germline): SGHDN, FVKESK. The CDR3 nucleotides are TGTGCCAGCAGCCCCCGGTTGCCGCCCTACAATGAGCAGTTCTTC. Translated, it gives CASSPRLPPYNEQFF.

The rearrangement joins TRBV10-3 to TRBJ1-1; D is possibly TRBD1 (6 bases). V was trimmed by 4 bases and J by 4 bases, leaving 13 bases between them. The CDR3 extends over 14 amino acids. CDR1 is ENHRY, CDR2 SYGVKD, per germline. The CDR3: CAISARGIGTEAFF. CDR3 in DNA: TGTGCCATCAGTGCCAGGGGAATAGGCACTGAAGCTTTCTTT.

The chain couples TRBV6-4 to TRBJ2-1; D uncertain. This CDR3 comprises 13 residues. The germline V gene encodes CDR1 MRHNA and CDR2 SNTAGT. V lost 9 bases and J lost 0, with 9 bases in between. In DNA, the CDR3 is TGTGCCAGTTCGGATTCCTCCTACAATGAGCAGTTCTTC. As protein: CASSDSSYNEQFF.

This clone was detected a few times. The rearrangement uses TRBV7-2 and TRBJ1-6; D is unresolved. Trimming took off 5 bases at V and 7 bases at J, with 15 bases between the two ends. The CDR3 has 15 residues. CDR1 and CDR2 (germline): SGHTA, FQGNSA. CDR3 in amino acids: CASSLWETENSPLHF. As DNA, the CDR3 is TGTGCCAGCAGCCTCTGGGAGACGGAGAATTCACCCCTCCACTTT. Supplemented by reference TRBV7-2 and TRBJ1-6, the full variable domain reads GAGVSQSPSNKVTEKGKDVELRCDPISGHTALYWYRQSLGQGLEFLIYFQGNSAPDKSGLPSDRFSAERTGGSVSTLTIQRTQQEDSAVYLCASSLWETENSPLHFGNGTRLTVT.

A single count supports this clone. The chain has TRBV2 and TRBJ1-6, with 7 nucleotides matching TRBD1. V gave up 4 bases and J gave up 5 bases; unmatched junction bases: 8. The CDR3 is 16 amino acids. Germline V gene sequence: CDR1 SNHLY, CDR2 FYNNEI. The CDR3 nucleotides read TGTGCCAGCAGTGGCTCCGGGACAGAAAATAATTCACCCCTCCACTTT. This encodes CASSGSGTENNSPLHF.

The chain links TRBV6-5 to TRBJ2-7, with 13 bases lining up with TRBD2. V shed 2 bases, J shed 2 bases, and the junction held 3 bases outside the gene matches. Germline V gene sequence: CDR1 MNHEY, CDR2 SVGAGI. This CDR3 region has 16 residues. The CDR3 DNA is TGTGCCAGCAGTTACGGTGGGACTAGCGGGACCTACGAGCAGTACTTC. Protein product: CASSYGGTSGTYEQYF.

This chain's CDR3 is CASSSNLYSGANVLTF. In nucleotides, the CDR3 is TGTGCCAGCAGCTCGAACCTGTACTCTGGGGCCAACGTCCTGACTTTC. This chain connects TRBV5-4 to TRBJ2-6; D is unresolved. The V gene's germline CDR1 is SGHNT and CDR2 YYREEE (reference sequence). V was clipped by 3 bases and J by 0 bases, with 10 bases between them. This CDR3 spans 16 amino acids.

This sequence joins TRBV27 and TRBJ2-4; D is undetermined. The germline gives CDR1 MNHEY, CDR2 SMNVEV (reference sequence). Trimming took off 6 bases at V and 4 bases at J, with 4 bases between the two ends. The CDR3 length is 11 residues. This CDR3 reads CASRSKNIQYF. CDR3 DNA sequence: TGTGCCAGCAGGAGTAAAAACATTCAGTACTTC.

Comment on this clone: Other DNA sequences in this sample translate to the same CDR3. The rearrangement joins TRBV5-1 to TRBJ2-2; 9 bases are shared with TRBD1. Germline trimming cut 4 bases from V and 3 bases from J; bases unmatched to any gene: 4. The CDR3 loop spans 15 amino acids. Per germline, CDR1 SGHRS and CDR2 YFSETQ. CDR3 DNA: TGCGCCAGCAGCCCCGGACAGGGGTACACCGGGGAGCTGTTTTTT. Amino acid sequence: CASSPGQGYTGELFF.

This clone was detected a few times. Other DNA sequences from this sample encode an identical CDR3 as well. The chain couples TRBV7-9 to TRBJ1-2; 8 bases fit TRBD1. Germline V lookup: CDR1 SEHNR, CDR2 FQNEAQ (reference sequence). CDR3 length equals 13 residues. V lost 5 bases to trimming and J lost 6 bases; unmatched junction nucleotides: 5. DNA of the CDR3: TGTGCCAGCAGCCCCCGGACAGGGAATGGCTACACCTTC. It codes for CASSPRTGNGYTF. The whole variable domain, filled in from reference TRBV7-9 and TRBJ1-2, reads DTGVSQNPRHKITKRGQNVTFRCDPISEHNRLYWYRQTLGQGPEFLTYFQNEAQLEKSRLLSDRFSAERPKGSFSTLEIQRTEQGDSAMYLCASSPRTGNGYTFGSGTRLTVV.

The chain recombines TRBV12-5 with TRBJ2-2; D might be TRBD1 or TRBD2, each matching 5 bases. Germline V gene lookup returns CDR1 LGHNT and CDR2 FRNRAP. Trimming left V 6 bases short and J 4 bases short, with 12 bases between. This CDR3 spans 14 amino acids. CDR3 residues: CASGVGAGTGELFF. CDR3 nucleotide sequence: TGTGCTAGTGGGGTTGGGGCGGGCACCGGGGAGCTGTTTTTT.

The rearrangement joins TRBV7-9 to TRBJ2-3; perhaps TRBD1 as D (5 bases). The CDR3 totals 13 residues. Germline lookup yields CDR1 SEHNR and CDR2 FQNEAQ (reference sequence). V was clipped by 4 bases and J by 2 bases, with 7 bases between them. The CDR3 sequence: CASSYRTTDTQYF. The CDR3 DNA is TGTGCCAGCAGCTACAGGACCACAGATACGCAGTATTTT. Looking up the rest from reference TRBV7-9 and TRBJ2-3 gives the full variable domain: DTGVSQNPRHKITKRGQNVTFRCDPISEHNRLYWYRQTLGQGPEFLTYFQNEAQLEKSRLLSDRFSAERPKGSFSTLEIQRTEQGDSAMYLCASSYRTTDTQYFGPGTRLTVL.

The CDR3 loop reads CASSTRQALETQYF. Here the CDR3 DNA reads TGTGCCAGCAGCACCAGACAGGCCCTAGAGACCCAGTACTTC. This chain links TRBV7-2 with TRBJ2-5, with TRBD1 as a possible D gene (6 bases). Germline CDR1 SGHTA, CDR2 FQGNSA. The CDR3 is 14 amino acids. The germline V and J ends were trimmed by 5 bases and 4 bases, with 14 bases remaining between them. Looking up the rest from reference TRBV7-2 and TRBJ2-5 gives the full variable domain: GAGVSQSPSNKVTEKGKDVELRCDPISGHTALYWYRQSLGQGLEFLIYFQGNSAPDKSGLPSDRFSAERTGGSVSTLTIQRTQQEDSAVYLCASSTRQALETQYFGPGTRLLVL.